Listed here are 26 T cell receptor beta chains from one sample, sequenced in a study of PD-L1 blockade in urothelial cancer. The time point is: pretreatment peripheral blood. The assay was immunoSEQ multiplex PCR, and TCRdb's table has in-frame clones only and misses some. Of tens of thousands of clones listed, roughly 84% are singletons. The sequencing used PBMCs, collected around atezolizumab (anti-PD-L1) treatment. These receptors were obtained from a man aged 60-69 years with urothelial cancer.

This clone was seen only a few times. The chain uses TRBV9 and TRBJ2-7; D possibly corresponds to TRBD2 (6 bases). V was cut by 3 bases and J by 2 bases, with 9 bases left in between. The CDR3 covers 13 residues. CDR1 and CDR2 (germline): SGDLS, YYNGEE. CDR3 in amino acids: CASSDGGTYEQYF. CDR3 DNA sequence: TGTGCCAGCAGCGACGGGGGAACCTACGAGCAGTACTTC.

The chain employs TRBV9 and TRBJ2-5, with D possibly TRBD2 on 5 matching bases. The ends were cut back, 0 bases at V and 7 bases at J, with 16 bases in the middle. This CDR3 contains 15 residues. From germline, CDR1 is SGDLS and CDR2 YYNGEE. In DNA, the CDR3 is TGTGCCAGCAGCGTAGAATCACTGGGAGAAGGGACCCAGTACTTC. Translation: CASSVESLGEGTQYF. The full variable domain, completed using reference TRBV9 and TRBJ2-5, is DSGVTQTPKHLITATGQRVTLRCSPRSGDLSVYWYQQSLDQGLQFLIQYYNGEERAKGNILERFSAQQFPDLHSELNLSSLELGDSALYFCASSVESLGEGTQYFGPGTRLLVL.

The genes are TRBV6-5 and TRBJ1-1, with D tentatively TRBD1 (5 bases). The length of the CDR3 is 13 residues. Between the trimmed V and J ends, which lost 5 bases and 6 bases, there was a span of 13 bases. Germline-derived CDR1 and CDR2 are MNHEY and SVGAGI. The CDR3 region has the DNA TGTGCCAGCAGTCTTCAGGGTTGGGCTGAAGCTTTCTTT. Translation: CASSLQGWAEAFF.

This clone was counted a single time. The rearrangement links TRBV6-1 to TRBJ1-2; D perhaps matches TRBD1 (5 bases). CDR1 and CDR2 (germline): MNHNS, SASEGT. Trimming took off 0 bases at V and 3 bases at J, with 8 bases between the two ends. The CDR3 sequence is 14 residues long. CDR3 nucleotide sequence: TGTGCCAGCAGTGAAGCGCAAGGGGACTATGGCTACACCTTC. Amino acids: CASSEAQGDYGYTF.

This rearrangement joins TRBV6-5 to TRBJ2-5, with 8 bases aligning to TRBD1. This CDR3 contains 15 residues. With V trimmed by 6 bases and J by 0 bases, 6 bases remained unmatched. Germline V gene data show CDR1 as MNHEY and CDR2 as SVGAGI. The CDR3 DNA reads as TGTGCCAGCAGACGACAGGGGTTGAACCAAGAGACCCAGTACTTC. Translation gives CASRRQGLNQETQYF.

The chain carries TRBV7-2 and TRBJ2-7, with 7 bases identical to TRBD1. Germline V gives CDR1 SGHTA, CDR2 FQGNSA. J was trimmed by 9 bases and V by 0 bases; bases with no gene match: 14. This CDR3 region has 16 residues. The CDR3 DNA follows: TGTGCCAGCAGCTTAGCGGACAGGTCACGCTACGAAGGGCAGTACTTC. Translated, it gives CASSLADRSRYEGQYF. The whole variable domain, remainder taken from reference TRBV7-2 and TRBJ2-7, is GAGVSQSPSNKVTEKGKDVELRCDPISGHTALYWYRQSLGQGLEFLIYFQGNSAPDKSGLPSDRFSAERTGGSVSTLTIQRTQQEDSAVYLCASSLADRSRYEGQYFGPGTRLTVT.

V usage is TRBV9 and J usage is TRBJ2-3; tentative D call: TRBD1 (5 bases). The germline gives CDR1 SGDLS, CDR2 YYNGEE. The CDR3 has 12 amino acids. With 4 bases removed from V and 6 bases from J, the gap between germline ends came to 9 bases. The CDR3 is CASSPGIDTQYF. In DNA, the CDR3 is TGTGCCAGCAGCCCAGGGATCGATACGCAGTATTTT.

The genes are TRBV5-1 and TRBJ1-1; D possibly corresponds to TRBD1 (6 bases). This CDR3 comprises 16 residues. The ends were cut back, 0 bases at V and 1 base at J, with 13 bases in the middle. Per the germline V gene, CDR1 is SGHRS and CDR2 is YFSETQ. DNA of the CDR3: TGCGCCAGCAGCTTGGGCGACGTGACAGGGAACACTGAAGCTTTCTTT. Translation gives CASSLGDVTGNTEAFF.

The chain carries TRBV5-6 and TRBJ2-5; TRBD1 matches at 8 bases. CDR3 length: 17 residues. J was trimmed by 1 base and V by 4 bases; bases with no gene match: 12. Germline V CDR1 and CDR2: SGHDT, YYEEEE. The CDR3: CASSSLGQGMVQETQYF. CDR3 DNA: TGTGCCAGCAGCAGCTTAGGACAGGGAATGGTCCAAGAGACCCAGTACTTC.

The gene calls are TRBV19 and TRBJ1-4, with a possible D match to TRBD1 (5 bases). The V end lost 6 bases, the J end lost 8 bases, and 16 bases lay between the germline ends. This CDR3 has 14 amino acids. CDR1 is LNHDA, CDR2 SQIVND, per germline (reference sequence). The DNA for the CDR3 is TGTGCCAGTAGGCACAGTGGGGCGGACGAAAAACTGTTTTTT. It is translated as CASRHSGADEKLFF.

This rearrangement joins TRBV5-6 to TRBJ1-4; 11 bases align to TRBD1. CDR3 length: 14 amino acids. Germline lookup yields CDR1 SGHDT and CDR2 YYEEEE. J lost 7 bases, V lost 3 bases, and 2 bases had no gene match. Here the CDR3 reads CASSWTGGSEKLFF. In DNA form, the CDR3 reads TGTGCCAGCAGCTGGACAGGGGGCAGTGAAAAACTGTTTTTT.

The gene calls are TRBV27 and TRBJ2-1; 10 bases line up with TRBD2. From germline, CDR1 is MNHEY and CDR2 SMNVEV (reference sequence). Germline trimming cut 5 bases from V and 6 bases from J; bases unmatched to any gene: 19. The CDR3 spans 19 residues. As DNA, the CDR3 is TGTGCCAGCAGTCCCTGGAGTAGCGGGGGGCCCTTGAGGATCAATGAGCAGTTCTTC. Amino acids: CASSPWSSGGPLRINEQFF.

The chain employs TRBV5-4 and TRBJ1-2, with TRBD1 matching over 9 bases. CDR1 and CDR2 (germline): SGHNT, YYREEE (reference sequence). J was trimmed by 4 bases and V by 4 bases; bases with no gene match: 8. The CDR3 spans 15 residues. This CDR3 is CASSGDRGLSYGYTF. CDR3 nucleotides: TGTGCCAGCAGCGGTGACAGGGGGTTGAGCTATGGCTACACCTTC.

The chain is built from TRBV9 and TRBJ2-1; 7 bases are shared with TRBD2. J was trimmed by 7 bases and V by 1 base; bases with no gene match: 8. Germline V gene data show CDR1 as SGDLS and CDR2 as YYNGEE. The CDR3 length is 15 residues. CDR3: CASSVSSGRRNEQFF. CDR3 in DNA: TGTGCCAGCAGCGTATCTAGCGGAAGGAGGAATGAGCAGTTCTTC.

The chain carries TRBV4-3 and TRBJ2-1; 8 bases are shared with TRBD1. The CDR3 runs 19 residues. With V trimmed by 3 bases and J by 2 bases, 15 bases remained unmatched. Germline assignment: CDR1 LGHNA and CDR2 YSLEER. CDR3 DNA sequence: TGCGCCAGCAGCCAGAGGACAGGGTTTAGTTTTCCGACCTACAATGAGCAGTTCTTC. Its protein product is CASSQRTGFSFPTYNEQFF.

The chain uses TRBV5-5 and TRBJ2-7; 10 bases map to TRBD1. Trimming at V came to 9 bases and at J to 5 bases, leaving 5 bases not matched to a gene. This CDR3 is built from 12 residues. Germline CDR1 is SGHKS and CDR2 is YYEKEE (reference sequence). CDR3 in DNA: TGTGCCACCGGGACAGGGGCCCACGAGCAGTACTTC. It translates to CATGTGAHEQYF.

A single count supports this clone. V gene TRBV2 combines with J gene TRBJ1-1; D ambiguous. V gave up 6 bases and J gave up 3 bases, with 11 bases separating them. This CDR3 contains 13 residues. CDR1 and CDR2 from the germline V gene are SNHLY and FYNNEI. The CDR3 nucleotides are TGTGCCAGCAGCGTACAGAGGGACACTGAAGCTTTCTTT. It yields the protein CASSVQRDTEAFF.

V gene TRBV6-5 combines with J gene TRBJ2-7; 9 bases are a match to TRBD2. Germline CDR1 and CDR2: MNHEY and SVGAGI. V lost 5 bases, J lost 6 bases, and 2 bases stayed unmatched. The CDR3 consists of 12 residues. The CDR3 spells CASSGLATEQYF. CDR3 nucleotides: TGTGCCAGCAGTGGACTAGCGACCGAGCAGTACTTC.

This clone has only a few counts. The chain employs TRBV28 and TRBJ2-7, with 7 bases lining up with TRBD2. The CDR3 length is 16 residues. CDR1 is MDHEN and CDR2 is SYDVKM in the germline V gene. Germline trimming cut 2 bases from V and 2 bases from J; bases unmatched to any gene: 9. The CDR3 protein is CASSLGGRNPTYEQYF. The CDR3 bases are TGTGCCAGCAGTTTAGGCGGGAGAAACCCTACCTACGAGCAGTACTTC. The variable domain in full, completed from reference TRBV28 and TRBJ2-7, reads DVKVTQSSRYLVKRTGEKVFLECVQDMDHENMFWYRQDPGLGLRLIYFSYDVKMKEKGDIPEGYSVSREKKERFSLILESASTNQTSMYLCASSLGGRNPTYEQYFGPGTRLTVT.

This CDR3 reads CASSLQGKYEQYF. The CDR3 DNA is TGTGCCAGCAGTTTACAGGGGAAGTACGAGCAGTACTTC. V is TRBV27 and J is TRBJ2-7; TRBD1 might be the D (6 bases). The V gene lost 2 bases and the J gene lost 4 bases, with 9 bases spanning the gap. The CDR3 has 13 residues. The germline gives CDR1 MNHEY, CDR2 SMNVEV (reference sequence).

The gene calls are TRBV4-1 and TRBJ2-3; D is unresolved. This CDR3 spans 16 amino acids. Trimming pared 1 base from V and 5 bases from J, leaving 16 bases between. Germline CDR1 and CDR2: MGHRA and YSYEKL. The CDR3 spells CASSQGPRSYVDTQYF. Here the CDR3 DNA reads TGCGCCAGCAGCCAAGGACCTAGATCCTATGTAGATACGCAGTATTTT.

In this sample, this clone turned up a few times. The gene calls are TRBV25-1 and TRBJ2-1; TRBD1 might be the D (6 bases). This CDR3 comprises 14 residues. V dropped 8 bases and J dropped 2 bases, with 13 bases sitting between them. The germline CDR1 and CDR2 sequences are MGHDK and SYGVNS. The CDR3 loop is CASGQTIPYNEQFF. The CDR3 DNA is TGTGCCAGCGGACAGACAATTCCCTACAATGAGCAGTTCTTC. The full variable domain, in which reference TRBV25-1 and TRBJ2-1 provide the parts outside the CDR3, is EADIYQTPRYLVIGTGKKITLECSQTMGHDKMYWYQQDPGMELHLIHYSYGVNSTEKGDLSSESTVSRIRTEHFPLTLESARPSHTSQYLCASGQTIPYNEQFFGPGTRLTVL.

The chain is built from TRBV27 and TRBJ1-2; 8 bases line up with TRBD1. V dropped 2 bases and J dropped 4; count of bases not matched to a gene: 3. CDR1 is MNHEY, CDR2 SMNVEV, per germline (reference sequence). The CDR3 length is 14 residues. The CDR3 region is CASSLTGGIYGYTF. DNA for the CDR3: TGTGCCAGCAGTTTAACAGGGGGGATCTATGGCTACACCTTC.

The chain recombines TRBV7-2 with TRBJ2-1; no clear D. The CDR3 length is 14 residues. Germline V lookup: CDR1 SGHTA, CDR2 FQGNSA. The V end lost 0 bases, the J end lost 10 bases, and 13 bases lay between the germline ends. The CDR3 sequence is CASSLASRVQEQFF. In DNA, the CDR3 is TGTGCCAGCAGCTTAGCCTCTCGGGTCCAGGAGCAGTTCTTC. Full variable domain (rest looked up from reference TRBV7-2 and TRBJ2-1): GAGVSQSPSNKVTEKGKDVELRCDPISGHTALYWYRQSLGQGLEFLIYFQGNSAPDKSGLPSDRFSAERTGGSVSTLTIQRTQQEDSAVYLCASSLASRVQEQFFGPGTRLTVL.

In DNA form, the CDR3 reads TGTGCCAGCAGCTTCGCACTCACAGATACGCAGTATTTT. It yields the protein CASSFALTDTQYF. The chain recombines TRBV5-8 with TRBJ2-3; D is ambiguous. CDR3 length: 13 amino acids. V lost 2 bases and J lost 2, with 6 bases in between. Germline loops: CDR1 SGHTS, CDR2 YDEGEE.

The chain carries TRBV28 and TRBJ2-3; the match to TRBD2 covers 7 bases. V lost 0 bases to trimming and J lost 2 bases; unmatched junction nucleotides: 5. The CDR3 is 16 residues long. Germline V gene sequence: CDR1 MDHEN, CDR2 SYDVKM. For the CDR3, the DNA is TGTGCCAGCAGTTTATGGCCTAGCGGAGCCACAGATACGCAGTATTTT. Translated, it gives CASSLWPSGATDTQYF.